This T cell receptor (beta chain) was observed in a study of T-cell memory formation after mild COVID-19. J lost 4 bases, V lost 4 bases, and 5 bases had no gene match. Germline V gene lookup returns CDR1 SGDLS and CDR2 YYNGEE. This CDR3 is 15 amino acids long. Overall study results and limits: Day 15 to 85 contracting clones showed balanced CD4/CD8; later expanders leaned CD4+.

With constant-segment primers, 5'RACE yielded cDNA libraries of TCR alpha and TCR beta that carried sample barcodes and UMIs. TCRdb itself ran the 5' RACE reads through MiXCR, one entry per CDR3 protein. The sample carries more than 150,000 distinct CDR3 sequences, more than 9% recorded once. This clonotype occurred many times. The antigen is unknown. The TCR sequence derives from a man aged 18 to 30 who had mild COVID-19 (a few samples of this study predate the infection). Cell type and time point are not known. The sample consisted of PBMCs or a T cell subset sorted from them (not recorded which). V and J are TRBV9 and TRBJ1-4, with 9 bases fitting TRBD1. CDR3 amino acids: CASSSMDRGNEKLFF. The CDR3 DNA is TGTGCCAGCAGCTCTATGGACAGGGGTAATGAAAAACTGTTTTTT.